This note documents a single TCR beta chain sequence. Germline CDR1 is MDHEN and CDR2 is SYDVKM. The CDR3 totals 14 residues. The ends were cut back, 2 bases at V and 3 bases at J, with 10 bases in the middle. Using immunoSEQ multiplex PCR, the repertoire was profiled, and TCRdb retains in-frame clones only, with some absent. The sample holds a few hundred thousand clones; 70% to 90% are singletons and the top ten take 1.9%. The data were obtained in a study of blood T cell repertoires in COVID-19. Whole-study context: The analysed material was cDNA or gDNA that came from T cells, B-cell-depleted T cells, or PBMCs.

The sample taken for sequencing was PBMCs or T cells enriched from blood (not recorded which). The chain carries TRBV28 and TRBJ1-1, with D unclear. The TCR originated in a man aged 40-49 years in a cohort exposed to, infected with or recovered from COVID-19 (not recorded which). The CDR3 coding sequence is TGTGCCAGCAGTTTAACCCAGGCCTACACTGAAGCTTTCTTT. This gives the protein CASSLTQAYTEAFF. Looking up the rest from reference TRBV28 and TRBJ1-1 gives the full variable domain: DVKVTQSSRYLVKRTGEKVFLECVQDMDHENMFWYRQDPGLGLRLIYFSYDVKMKEKGDIPEGYSVSREKKERFSLILESASTNQTSMYLCASSLTQAYTEAFFGQGTRLTVV.